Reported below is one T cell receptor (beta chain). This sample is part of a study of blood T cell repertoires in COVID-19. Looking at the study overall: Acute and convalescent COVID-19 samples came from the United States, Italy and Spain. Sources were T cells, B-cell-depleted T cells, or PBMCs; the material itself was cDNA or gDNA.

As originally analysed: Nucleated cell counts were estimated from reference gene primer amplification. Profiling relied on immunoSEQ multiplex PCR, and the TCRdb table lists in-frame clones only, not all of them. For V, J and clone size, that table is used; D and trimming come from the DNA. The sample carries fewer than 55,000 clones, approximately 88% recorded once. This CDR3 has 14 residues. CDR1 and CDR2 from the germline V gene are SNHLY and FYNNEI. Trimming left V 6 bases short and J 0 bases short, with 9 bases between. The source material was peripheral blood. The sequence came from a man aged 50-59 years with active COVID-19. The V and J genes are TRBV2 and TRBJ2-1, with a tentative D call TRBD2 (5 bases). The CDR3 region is CASRGLSSYNEQFF. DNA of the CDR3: TGTGCCAGCAGAGGACTTAGCTCCTACAATGAGCAGTTCTTC.